Each of the 25 T cell receptor beta chains below was sequenced from the same sample in a study of glioma-infiltrating T cells after dendritic cell vaccination. Time point reported: after dendritic cell vaccination, including at tumor progression/relapse. Sequencing was performed with immunoSEQ multiplex PCR; in TCRdb, only in-frame clones are kept and a portion is missing. In the table there are 80,000 to 95,000 clones, about 85% of which are singletons. This specimen consisted of blood, obtained after dendritic cell vaccination. The receptors shown here come from a human donor with glioblastoma.

The chain uses TRBV11-3 and TRBJ2-7, with TRBD1 matching over 8 bases. The V gene end was trimmed by 8 bases and the J gene end by 3 bases; junction bases not matched to a gene: 6. The CDR3 consists of 13 residues. Looked up from germline, CDR1 is SGHNT and CDR2 is YENEEA. The CDR3 loop is CASSRGPSYEQYF. CDR3 coding DNA: TGTGCCAGCTCCAGGGGGCCCAGCTACGAGCAGTACTTC. Together with reference TRBV11-3 and TRBJ2-7, the CDR3 gives the full variable domain: EAGVVQSPRYKIIEKKQPVAFWCNPISGHNTLYWYLQNLGQGPELLIRYENEEAVDDSQLPKDRFSAERLKGVDSTLKIQPAELGDSAVYLCASSRGPSYEQYFGPGTRLTVT.

The J gene is TRBJ1-5, the V gene TRBV6-1; the match to TRBD1 covers 9 bases. Germline V gives CDR1 MNHNS, CDR2 SASEGT. Trimming took 4 bases from V and 6 from J; bases not matched to a gene: 10. The CDR3 is 16 amino acids. CDR3 sequence reads: CASSGGGTGNGQPQHF. In DNA, the CDR3 is TGTGCCAGCAGTGGGGGCGGGACAGGGAATGGTCAGCCCCAGCATTTT.

This clone occurred once. This chain links TRBV4-2 with TRBJ2-7, with TRBD1 matching over 10 bases. This CDR3 has 15 amino acids. CDR1 is LGHNA and CDR2 is YNFKEQ in the germline V gene. J was trimmed by 2 bases and V by 4 bases; bases with no gene match: 5. CDR3 bases: TGTGCCAGCAGCCCTACCGGGACAGGGGCCTACGAGCAGTACTTC. This codes for CASSPTGTGAYEQYF.

The genes are TRBV15 and TRBJ1-2, with a weak D call TRBD1 (5 bases). V was pared by 0 bases and J by 5 bases, with 10 bases between. There are 14 residues in the CDR3. Germline loops: CDR1 LNHNV, CDR2 YYDKDF (reference sequence). CDR3 nucleotides: TGTGCCACCAGCAGAGAGAACAGACAGTATGGCTACACCTTC. Its translation: CATSRENRQYGYTF.

The J gene is TRBJ1-1, the V gene TRBV19; possible D gene TRBD1, 5 bases. Germline-derived CDR1 and CDR2 are LNHDA and SQIVND (reference sequence). Trimming cost V 5 bases and J 4 bases, with 20 bases left between them. This CDR3 contains 16 residues. The CDR3 region is CASSVASTGRVTEAFF. The CDR3 DNA reads TGTGCCAGTAGTGTCGCATCCACAGGTCGGGTCACTGAAGCTTTCTTT.

This sequence joins TRBV6-5 and TRBJ1-2, with 8 bases aligning to TRBD1. This CDR3 contains 13 residues. Germline V gene data show CDR1 as MNHEY and CDR2 as SVGAGI. V lost 3 bases, J lost 7 bases, and 4 bases stayed unmatched. Here the CDR3 DNA reads TGTGCCAGCAGTTATCAGGGGGCGGGTGGCTACACCTTC. Protein product: CASSYQGAGGYTF.

The V and J genes are TRBV14 and TRBJ2-3; 10 bases line up with TRBD1. Germline CDR1 SGHDN, CDR2 FVKESK. This CDR3 spans 16 amino acids. V shed 4 bases, J shed 0 bases, and the junction held 4 bases outside the gene matches. Here the CDR3 DNA reads TGTGCCAGCAGCCTGAGACAGGGGGCGAGCACAGATACGCAGTATTTT. As protein: CASSLRQGASTDTQYF.

The chain couples TRBV7-9 to TRBJ2-1, with D possibly matching TRBD1 (5 bases). CDR3 length: 14 amino acids. The germline V gene encodes CDR1 SEHNR and CDR2 FQNEAQ (reference sequence). V dropped 5 bases and J dropped 5 bases, with 13 bases sitting between them. DNA of the CDR3: TGTGCCAGCAGCCTTCAGGGTTGGGACAATGAGCAGTTCTTC. Translated, it gives CASSLQGWDNEQFF.

As DNA, the CDR3 is TGTGCCATCAGTGCGCAGGGGTTGAACACTGAAGCTTTCTTT. Amino acids: CAISAQGLNTEAFF. The chain is built from TRBV10-3 and TRBJ1-1; D is perhaps TRBD1 (6 bases). This CDR3 comprises 14 residues. The germline V gene has CDR1 ENHRY and CDR2 SYGVKD. The V gene lost 4 bases and the J gene lost 0 bases, with 9 bases spanning the gap.

The rearrangement links TRBV2 to TRBJ2-5, with D tentatively TRBD1 (6 bases). The CDR3 length is 13 residues. Per germline, CDR1 SNHLY and CDR2 FYNNEI. Trimming shortened V by 8 bases and J by 2 bases, and 12 bases separated the two germline ends. The CDR3 region is CASRRTEQETQYF. Written as DNA, the CDR3 is TGTGCCAGCCGCCGGACAGAACAAGAGACCCAGTACTTC.

This sequence joins TRBV5-6 and TRBJ1-1; the D gene is possibly TRBD1 (6 bases). The V end was cut by 2 bases, the J end by 5 bases, with 16 bases between. Germline lookup yields CDR1 SGHDT and CDR2 YYEEEE. This CDR3 contains 15 residues. The CDR3 sequence is CASSFNWDTRTEAFF. CDR3 in DNA: TGTGCCAGCAGCTTTAATTGGGACACCCGAACTGAAGCTTTCTTT.

The rearrangement joins TRBV7-9 to TRBJ2-1, with D perhaps matching TRBD2 (6 bases). The V gene lost 8 bases and the J gene lost 3 bases, with 11 bases spanning the gap. This CDR3 has 13 residues. The V gene's germline CDR1 is SEHNR and CDR2 FQNEAQ (reference sequence). This chain's CDR3 is CASAGRNYNEQFF. The CDR3 DNA reads TGTGCCAGCGCGGGAAGGAACTACAATGAGCAGTTCTTC.

The rearrangement links TRBV5-1 to TRBJ2-2, with D possibly TRBD2 on 6 matching bases. Germline V CDR1 and CDR2: SGHRS, YFSETQ. Trimming left V 0 bases short and J 6 bases short, with 12 bases between. This CDR3 region has 15 residues. This CDR3 reads CASSLAREFAGELFF. For the CDR3, the DNA is TGCGCCAGCAGCTTGGCTCGGGAGTTTGCCGGGGAGCTGTTTTTT.

This clone came up a few times. The chain has TRBV2 and TRBJ2-1; possibly TRBD2 for D (6 bases). This CDR3 spans 13 amino acids. Germline V gene lookup returns CDR1 SNHLY and CDR2 FYNNEI. The V and J ends lost 1 base and 12 bases respectively, with 13 bases between them. CDR3 sequence: CASSEVRAEGQFF. The CDR3 region has the DNA TGTGCCAGCAGTGAAGTACGAGCGGAGGGGCAGTTCTTC.

The chain has TRBV25-1 and TRBJ1-2; 8 nucleotides line up with TRBD1. CDR1 and CDR2 from the germline V gene are MGHDK and SYGVNS. V lost 1 base to trimming and J lost 3 bases; unmatched junction nucleotides: 13. CDR3 length: 18 amino acids. The CDR3 loop reads CASSESFGQGNSHYGYTF. The CDR3 bases are TGTGCCAGCAGTGAATCTTTCGGACAGGGAAATTCTCACTATGGCTACACCTTC.

V gene TRBV5-1 combines with J gene TRBJ1-2; perhaps TRBD1 as D (6 bases). The CDR3 sequence is 14 residues long. Germline V gene lookup returns CDR1 SGHRS and CDR2 YFSETQ. With 4 bases removed from V and 0 bases from J, the gap between germline ends came to 10 bases. CDR3 nucleotide sequence: TGCGCCAGCAGCCCTGGGACATCTAACTATGGCTACACCTTC. Protein sequence: CASSPGTSNYGYTF.

This clone has only a few counts. V and J are TRBV4-3 and TRBJ2-1; tentative D call: TRBD1 (5 bases). This CDR3 spans 18 amino acids. The V gene's germline CDR1 is LGHNA and CDR2 YSLEER. V was shortened by 1 base and J by 1 base, with 17 bases between the two germline ends. CDR3 nucleotide sequence: TGCGCCAGCAGCCAAGCTATGCAGGGAATAGGGTCCTACAATGAGCAGTTCTTC. It yields the protein CASSQAMQGIGSYNEQFF.

V and J are TRBV5-1 and TRBJ1-2; D may be TRBD1 (6 bases). CDR1 and CDR2 from the germline V gene are SGHRS and YFSETQ. This CDR3 spans 15 amino acids. Trimming left V 2 bases short and J 0 bases short, with 11 bases between. The CDR3 protein is CASSLGQSSNYGYTF. The CDR3, as DNA: TGCGCCAGCAGCTTAGGACAGTCCTCTAACTATGGCTACACCTTC.

This clone was recorded a few times. V gene TRBV5-6 combines with J gene TRBJ2-7; TRBD1 aligns across 8 bases. J gave up 6 bases and V 1 base, and 3 bases lay outside the gene matches. Germline CDR1 and CDR2: SGHDT and YYEEEE. This CDR3 contains 13 residues. CDR3 region: CASSLRTGFEQYF. CDR3 DNA sequence: TGTGCCAGCAGCTTGAGGACAGGGTTCGAGCAGTACTTC.

In its sample, this clone was seen once. The rearrangement uses TRBV9 and TRBJ2-3; D not resolved. Germline lookup yields CDR1 SGDLS and CDR2 YYNGEE. V gave up 0 bases and J gave up 1 base, with 12 bases separating them. The CDR3 spans 16 residues. The CDR3, as DNA: TGTGCCAGCAGCGTAGGGCGGCTTCCAGGCACAGATACGCAGTATTTT. Translated, it gives CASSVGRLPGTDTQYF. Full variable domain (missing parts from reference TRBV9 and TRBJ2-3): DSGVTQTPKHLITATGQRVTLRCSPRSGDLSVYWYQQSLDQGLQFLIQYYNGEERAKGNILERFSAQQFPDLHSELNLSSLELGDSALYFCASSVGRLPGTDTQYFGPGTRLTVL.

The chain combines TRBV28 with TRBJ2-7; D perhaps matches TRBD2 (5 bases). Trimming cost V 6 bases and J 10 bases, with 22 bases left between them. CDR1 and CDR2 from the germline V gene are MDHEN and SYDVKM. This CDR3 is 14 amino acids long. This CDR3 reads CASSPARGRGSQYF. CDR3 sequence (DNA): TGTGCCAGCAGCCCGGCTCGGGGTCGAGGGTCTCAGTACTTC.

V is TRBV9 and J is TRBJ2-3; no definite D call. This CDR3 is 17 amino acids long. Germline CDR1 is SGDLS and CDR2 is YYNGEE. Trimming pared 5 bases from V and 2 bases from J, leaving 21 bases between. The CDR3 DNA is TGTGCCAGCAGGGATATGACTTCACCACTCTCCACAGATACGCAGTATTTT. Its protein is CASRDMTSPLSTDTQYF.

The CDR3 region is CASSGTKPSEQFF. CDR3 nucleotide sequence: TGTGCCAGCAGTGGGACTAAACCTAGTGAGCAGTTCTTC. V is TRBV2 and J is TRBJ2-1; TRBD2 is a possible D gene (6 bases). The CDR3 extends over 13 amino acids. CDR1 is SNHLY and CDR2 is FYNNEI in the germline V gene. V was cut by 4 bases and J by 9 bases, with 13 bases left in between.

The chain combines TRBV27 with TRBJ2-7; the match to TRBD2 covers 12 bases. Germline-derived CDR1 and CDR2 are MNHEY and SMNVEV (reference sequence). The CDR3 has 19 amino acids. J was trimmed by 2 bases and V by 0 bases; bases with no gene match: 11. In DNA form, the CDR3 reads TGTGCCAGCAGTTTATCGGCGGCTAGCGGGGGGGCCTTTGCCTACGAGCAGTACTTC. Its translation: CASSLSAASGGAFAYEQYF.

V gene TRBV12-1 combines with J gene TRBJ2-7; the table calls TRBD2, which could not be checked here. TRBV12-1 is a documented pseudogene. The CDR3 totals 15 residues. Here the CDR3 DNA reads TGTGCCAGCAGCTCCAGAAGAGTCGGGGTCTACGAGCAGTACTTC. Translating it yields CASSSRRVGVYEQYF.